The present T cell receptor (beta chain) was sequenced within a study of beta chain features in type 1 diabetes. In the study overall: Fewer than 140,000,000 sorted cells were examined across all samples. Study-wide results and limits: For patients, the naive, central memory and Treg TCRB repertoires appeared more alike than for healthy donors. Individuals with type 1 diabetes displayed fewer insertions and more deletions at VDJ junctions.

Trimming removed 2 bases at V and 5 bases at J, with 16 bases between. Germline CDR1 LGHNA, CDR2 YNFKEQ. The CDR3 spans 15 residues. With regard to this clone: Its antigen is still unknown.

Investigators reverse transcribed all isolated RNA, so they sequenced expressed TCRB transcripts. Clones were read by immunoSEQ multiplex PCR, and TCRdb kept only the in-frame ones, dropping some. Of approximately 470,000 clones in the sample, approximately 31% were seen once. Sequencing used naive CD4+ T cells from blood. The chain is built from TRBV4-2 and TRBJ2-7; no definite D call. The clonotype comes from a man between 18 and 29 years old in good health. DNA for the CDR3: TGTGCCAGCAGCCAAAGGGATCAGTCGTTCGACGAGCAGTACTTC. It specifies CASSQRDQSFDEQYF.